Reported below is one TCR beta chain. Its matching antigen is unknown. This sample stems from a study of cytomegalovirus exposure and HLA in healthy donors. Study background: As an earlier analysis found, some 180 million T cells yielded fewer than 130 million unique TCR beta sequences. A preliminary data release comprised 80 million or so unique TCRs obtained from HLA-typed donors.

The PCR employed 60 Vbeta primers together with 13 Jbeta primers. Measured with immunoSEQ multiplex PCR; TCRdb has only the in-frame clones, and not every one. The sample records fewer than 200,000 clones, about four fifths being singletons. Study-level results: The majority of TCR sequences were rare, yet some public TCRs appeared in many donors. The majority of CMV-associated TCR beta chains were reported as apparently HLA-restricted in a later analysis.

The CDR3 extends over 17 amino acids. V shed 4 bases and J 5 bases; nucleotides not matched to a gene: 16. From germline, CDR1 is SGHNT and CDR2 YYREEE (reference sequence). This sequence originates from a female donor in good health and CMV-seronegative. This chain connects TRBV5-4 to TRBJ2-5, with 8 bases aligning to TRBD2. Sequencing was carried out using PBMCs. The CDR3 is CASSRNLAGPPGETQYF. In DNA, the CDR3 is TGTGCCAGCAGCCGTAATCTAGCGGGCCCCCCCGGGGAGACCCAGTACTTC.